This T cell receptor beta chain derives from a study of T cell changes during pregnancy in multiple sclerosis. Trimming cost V 4 bases and J 0 bases; bases outside gene matches: 6. This CDR3 is built from 16 residues. Germline V lookup: CDR1 MNHNY, CDR2 SVGAGI (reference sequence). Sequencing was performed with immunoSEQ multiplex PCR; in TCRdb, only in-frame clones are kept and a portion is missing. The sample includes tens of thousands of clones, over 85% of them seen just once. The clonotype was recovered from a female donor with multiple sclerosis, enrolled in a pregnancy study. The source was CD4+ T cells from peripheral blood mononuclear cells, collected in the first trimester of pregnancy. This chain uses TRBV6-6 with TRBJ1-3; 7 positions match TRBD1. The CDR3 region is CASSWAGQNSGNTIYF. The CDR3 DNA sequence: TGTGCCAGCAGTTGGGCGGGACAGAACTCTGGAAACACCATATATTTT.